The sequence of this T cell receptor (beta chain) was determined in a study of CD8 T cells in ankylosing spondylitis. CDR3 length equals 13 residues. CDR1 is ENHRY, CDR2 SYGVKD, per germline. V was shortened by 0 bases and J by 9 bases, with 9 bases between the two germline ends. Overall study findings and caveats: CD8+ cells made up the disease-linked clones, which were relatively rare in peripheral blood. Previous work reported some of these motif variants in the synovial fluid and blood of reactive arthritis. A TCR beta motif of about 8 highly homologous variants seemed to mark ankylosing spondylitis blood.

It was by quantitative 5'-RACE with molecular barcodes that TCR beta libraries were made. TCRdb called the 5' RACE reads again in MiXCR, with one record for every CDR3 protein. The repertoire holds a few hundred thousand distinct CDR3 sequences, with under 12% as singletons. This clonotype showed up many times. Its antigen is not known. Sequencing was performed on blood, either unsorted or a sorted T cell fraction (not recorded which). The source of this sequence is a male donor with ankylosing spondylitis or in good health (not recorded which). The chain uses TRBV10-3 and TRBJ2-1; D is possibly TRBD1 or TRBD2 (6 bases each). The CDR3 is CAISESGGTEQFF. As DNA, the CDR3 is TGTGCCATCAGTGAGTCGGGGGGCACTGAGCAGTTCTTC.